The 28 T cell receptor beta chains in this list originate from one sample, sequenced in a study of cytomegalovirus exposure and HLA in healthy donors. The PCR ran on 60 Vbeta and 13 Jbeta primers. Method: immunoSEQ multiplex PCR; TCRdb's copy keeps in-frame clones and lacks some. This table has approximately 140,000 clones, 65% to 85% appearing once. The sequencing sample was made of PBMCs. These receptors came from a boy under 18 in good health and CMV-seronegative.

The chain couples TRBV11-2 to TRBJ2-1; 9 bases align to TRBD1. CDR1 SGHAT and CDR2 FQNNGV come from the germline V gene. This CDR3 is built from 16 residues. Trimming cost V 0 bases and J 5 bases; bases outside gene matches: 5. Here the CDR3 DNA reads TGTGCCAGCAGCTTAGACGACAGGGGGATCAACAATGAGCAGTTCTTC. Encoded protein: CASSLDDRGINNEQFF.

This clone appeared a few times. The rearrangement links TRBV11-3 to TRBJ2-7; D not certain. The CDR3 loop spans 16 amino acids. CDR1 is SGHNT and CDR2 is YENEEA in the germline V gene. V gave up 0 bases and J gave up 0 bases, with 12 bases separating them. For the CDR3, the DNA is TGTGCCAGCAGCTTAGACGGGTCGGCGGACTCCTACGAGCAGTACTTC. Its translation: CASSLDGSADSYEQYF. The variable domain in full, completed from reference TRBV11-3 and TRBJ2-7, reads EAGVVQSPRYKIIEKKQPVAFWCNPISGHNTLYWYLQNLGQGPELLIRYENEEAVDDSQLPKDRFSAERLKGVDSTLKIQPAELGDSAVYLCASSLDGSADSYEQYFGPGTRLTVT.

V is TRBV29-1 and J is TRBJ2-1, with 7 bases matching TRBD2. The CDR3 is made up of 15 amino acids. With V trimmed by 4 bases and J by 6 bases, 12 bases remained unmatched. CDR1 and CDR2 (germline): SQVTM, ANQGSEA. DNA of the CDR3: TGCAGCGTTGCGGCGCGAACTAGCGAGGCCAATGAGCAGTTCTTC. This translates into CSVAARTSEANEQFF.

This clone appeared once. CDR3 coding DNA: TGCAGCGTTGTTGCGGGGGGTCCCTACAATGAGCAGTTCTTC. It encodes CSVVAGGPYNEQFF. The chain links TRBV29-1 to TRBJ2-1; TRBD2 matches 8 bases. CDR3 length equals 14 residues. In germline, CDR1 is SQVTM, CDR2 ANQGSEA. Unmatched junction bases numbered 4, after V lost 4 bases and J lost 2 bases.

V usage is TRBV30 and J usage is TRBJ1-2; D is ambiguous. Germline assignment: CDR1 GTSNPN and CDR2 SVGIG (reference sequence). Between the trimmed V and J ends, which lost 0 bases and 6 bases, there was a span of 11 bases. There are 13 residues in the CDR3. The CDR3 bases are TGTGCCTGGAGTGTCTCCGGTCTTGATGGCTACACCTTC. Amino acid sequence: CAWSVSGLDGYTF.

The chain combines TRBV29-1 with TRBJ2-1, with 8 bases fitting TRBD2. After removal of 7 bases from V and 9 bases from J, the junction contained 8 bases not matched to a gene. The germline gives CDR1 SQVTM, CDR2 ANQGSEA. This CDR3 has 12 residues. The DNA of the CDR3 is TGCAGCGCGGGGGGGGCGTTGGGTGAGCAGTTCTTC. This translates into CSAGGALGEQFF.

V usage is TRBV7-9 and J usage is TRBJ2-3, with TRBD1 as a possible D gene (6 bases). V was clipped by 8 bases and J by 2 bases, with 14 bases between them. This CDR3 contains 14 residues. Germline V gene lookup returns CDR1 SEHNR and CDR2 FQNEAQ (reference sequence). The CDR3, as DNA: TGTGCCAGCCACGAACAGGGATACACAGATACGCAGTATTTT. It codes for CASHEQGYTDTQYF.

The V gene is TRBV14, the J gene TRBJ2-1; 8 bases match TRBD2. Germline loops: CDR1 SGHDN, CDR2 FVKESK. The CDR3 totals 15 residues. Germline trimming cut 3 bases from V and 10 bases from J; bases unmatched to any gene: 11. The CDR3 sequence is CASSHKGLGLGEQFF. The CDR3 region has the DNA TGTGCCAGCAGCCATAAGGGACTAGGTCTGGGCGAGCAGTTCTTC.

This clone was counted a single time. V usage is TRBV13 and J usage is TRBJ2-7, with a weak D call TRBD1 (6 bases). The ends were cut back, 4 bases at V and 7 bases at J, with 8 bases in the middle. The length of the CDR3 is 11 residues. Germline V gene sequence: CDR1 PRHDT, CDR2 FYEKMQ (reference sequence). CDR3 nucleotide sequence: TGTGCCAGCAGCTCCGACAGGGAGCAGTACTTC. Residues: CASSSDREQYF.

The CDR3: CSVARGGEKLFF. The CDR3 region has the DNA TGCAGCGTTGCCAGGGGTGGTGAAAAACTGTTTTTT. The V call is TRBV29-1, the J call TRBJ1-4; a possible D gene is TRBD1 (6 bases). CDR1 SQVTM and CDR2 ANQGSEA come from the germline V gene. V was clipped by 4 bases and J by 7 bases, with 10 bases between them. The CDR3 has 12 residues.

The CDR3 sequence is CAWSSSPEQFF. The CDR3 nucleotides read TGTGCCTGGAGTTCTTCTCCTGAGCAGTTCTTC. The chain joins TRBV30 to TRBJ2-1, with D uncertain. Looked up from germline, CDR1 is GTSNPN and CDR2 is SVGIG (reference sequence). The CDR3 is made up of 11 amino acids. V dropped 2 bases and J dropped 9 bases, with 8 bases sitting between them.

This clone was observed a single time. The rearrangement joins TRBV4-3 to TRBJ2-4; 7 nucleotides line up with TRBD2. CDR1 is LGHNA, CDR2 YSLEER, per germline. Trimming at V came to 0 bases and at J to 3 bases, leaving 11 bases not matched to a gene. CDR3 size: 18 residues. In nucleotides, the CDR3 is TGCGCCAGCAGCCAAGAATCGGGCGGGAGTGGGGGCAAAAACATTCAGTACTTC. Its protein product is CASSQESGGSGGKNIQYF.

The V call is TRBV18, the J call TRBJ1-1; D gene uncertain. Germline values: CDR1 KGHSH, CDR2 LQKENI. This CDR3 has 13 amino acids. V lost 5 bases and J 3 bases, leaving 10 bases between the germline ends. The CDR3 region is CASSVDLDTEAFF. CDR3 bases: TGTGCCAGCTCAGTAGATCTGGACACTGAAGCTTTCTTT.

This chain joins TRBV25-1 and TRBJ1-2; tentatively, D is TRBD1 (6 bases). The germline V and J ends were trimmed by 1 base and 6 bases, with 12 bases remaining between them. Germline V CDR1 and CDR2: MGHDK, SYGVNS. This CDR3 has 14 residues. CDR3 region: CASSEWGGGDGYTF. In nucleotides, the CDR3 is TGTGCCAGCAGTGAATGGGGTGGGGGCGATGGCTACACCTTC.

The chain uses TRBV7-8 and TRBJ2-1; 7 positions match TRBD2. CDR1 and CDR2 (germline): SGHVS, FQNEAQ. V trimming: 5 bases; J trimming: 7 bases; junction bases outside the gene matches: 17. This CDR3 has 17 residues. CDR3 in DNA: TGTGCCAGCAGCCGGACTTACGGGGCGGGAGAGGGGAATGAGCAGTTCTTC. This gives the protein CASSRTYGAGEGNEQFF.

This rearrangement joins TRBV7-2 to TRBJ2-5; D gene unclear. Between the trimmed V and J ends, which lost 5 bases and 7 bases, there was a span of 17 bases. The germline gives CDR1 SGHTA, CDR2 FQGNSA. The CDR3 extends over 14 amino acids. The CDR3 sequence: CASSLNYYQTTQYF. The CDR3 coding sequence is TGTGCCAGCAGCCTAAACTACTACCAAACGACCCAGTACTTC.

This chain links TRBV11-2 with TRBJ2-5, with TRBD2 matching over 11 bases. The CDR3 has 16 residues. Per germline, CDR1 SGHAT and CDR2 FQNNGV. J gave up 6 bases and V 4 bases, and 10 bases lay outside the gene matches. The DNA for the CDR3 is TGTGCCAGCAGCTACACTAGCGGGAGTTCGTCGAAGACCCAGTACTTC. It yields the protein CASSYTSGSSSKTQYF.

This chain joins TRBV10-3 and TRBJ1-2; D is possibly TRBD1 (6 bases). This CDR3 region has 17 residues. Germline CDR1 reads ENHRY; CDR2 reads SYGVKD. The V end was cut by 6 bases, the J end by 6 bases, with 26 bases between. CDR3 loop: CAISPGGGRGGLHGYTF. Written as DNA, the CDR3 is TGTGCCATCAGCCCCGGGGGCGGGAGGGGCGGTCTCCATGGCTACACCTTC.

This chain uses TRBV4-3 with TRBJ1-3; possible D gene TRBD1, 5 bases. This CDR3 is 14 amino acids long. Germline V CDR1 and CDR2: LGHNA, YSLEER. V was shortened by 3 bases and J by 0 bases, with 6 bases between the two germline ends. The CDR3 spells CASSHGGSGNTIYF. The CDR3 bases are TGCGCCAGCAGCCACGGGGGCTCTGGAAACACCATATATTTT.

In DNA, the CDR3 is TGCGCCAGCAGTAACGTTCCCAGGGGGGTCGGGCCCTTCCCCTACGAGCAGTACTTC. Its protein is CASSNVPRGVGPFPYEQYF. V usage is TRBV10-1 and J usage is TRBJ2-7; D may be TRBD1 (7 bases). CDR1 is WNHNN, CDR2 SYGVQD, per germline (reference sequence). This CDR3 has 19 amino acids. V was trimmed by 5 bases and J by 2 bases, leaving 28 bases between them.

This clone was counted only a few times. The chain uses TRBV30 and TRBJ2-7, with 11 bases that match TRBD2. Losses at the gene ends were 7 bases for V and 6 bases for J; bases not matched to a gene: 11. CDR3 size: 14 residues. The germline V gene has CDR1 GTSNPN and CDR2 SVGIG (reference sequence). The CDR3 sequence: CASSALLAGAEQYF. The CDR3 DNA reads as TGTGCCTCTTCAGCACTACTAGCGGGAGCCGAGCAGTACTTC.

V gene TRBV5-8 combines with J gene TRBJ2-7; 11 bases line up with TRBD1. The CDR3 contains 15 residues. The junction had 1 base not matched to a gene; V was cut back by 2 bases and J by 0 bases. CDR1 is SGHTS and CDR2 is YDEGEE in the germline V gene. CDR3 loop: CASSLGTGGSYEQYF. In DNA, the CDR3 is TGTGCCAGCAGCTTAGGGACAGGGGGCTCCTACGAGCAGTACTTC.

The rearrangement links TRBV7-2 to TRBJ2-1; 10 bases fit TRBD2. Germline lookup yields CDR1 SGHTA and CDR2 FQGNSA. CDR3 length equals 14 residues. V gave up 5 bases and J gave up 10 bases; unmatched junction bases: 8. In nucleotides, the CDR3 is TGTGCCAGCAGCATCCTAGCGGGAGTTGAGGAGCAGTTCTTC. Amino acid sequence: CASSILAGVEEQFF.

The CDR3 loop reads CASGEDTGQQYF. CDR3 sequence (DNA): TGTGCCAGCGGGGAGGATACAGGCCAGCAGTACTTC. V is TRBV6-1 and J is TRBJ2-7; a possible D gene is TRBD2 (6 bases). The CDR3 loop spans 12 amino acids. Germline V CDR1 and CDR2: MNHNS, SASEGT. V was pared by 8 bases and J by 8 bases, with 16 bases between.

The rearrangement joins TRBV30 to TRBJ1-4; 9 nucleotides match TRBD1. This CDR3 is built from 13 residues. Per germline, CDR1 GTSNPN and CDR2 SVGIG (reference sequence). The V and J ends lost 6 bases and 6 bases, in that order; junction bases with no gene match: 5. The CDR3 spells CACLGTGHEKLFF. CDR3 DNA sequence: TGTGCCTGCCTTGGGACAGGGCATGAAAAACTGTTTTTT.

This clone turned up a few times. For the CDR3, the DNA is TGTGCCAGCCAGGCAGGTAGCTCTGGGGCCAACGTCCTGACTTTC. It codes for CASQAGSSGANVLTF. The chain uses TRBV6-1 and TRBJ2-6, with unresolved D. Germline V gene sequence: CDR1 MNHNS, CDR2 SASEGT. This CDR3 contains 15 residues. Trimming left V 8 bases short and J 0 bases short, with 11 bases between.

The V and J genes are TRBV7-2 and TRBJ2-3; unclear D gene. CDR1 is SGHTA, CDR2 FQGNSA, per germline. Trimming stripped 3 bases from V and 0 bases from J, with 4 bases between. The CDR3 has 13 residues. The CDR3 reads CASSFSSTDTQYF. In nucleotides, the CDR3 is TGTGCCAGCAGCTTTAGTAGCACAGATACGCAGTATTTT.

CDR3 DNA sequence: TGTGCCAGTAGTATTTCTGGCGGGAGGGGCACCGGGGAGCTGTTTTTT. This translates into CASSISGGRGTGELFF. The V gene is TRBV19, the J gene TRBJ2-2; 9 bases are a match to TRBD2. The CDR3 extends over 16 amino acids. Germline V gives CDR1 LNHDA, CDR2 SQIVND (reference sequence). V was pared by 3 bases and J by 4 bases, with 6 bases of the junction left unmatched.